The clone carrying this T cell receptor (beta chain) was detected ten times or more. The data derive from a study of early T cells in non-severe SARS-CoV-2 infection. Trimming stripped 1 base from V and 5 bases from J, with 9 bases between. CDR1 is SGHVS, CDR2 FQNEAQ, per germline. This CDR3 has 14 residues. TCRdb redid the calling of the 5' RACE reads with MiXCR, one entry per CDR3 protein. Counted here are some 39,000 distinct CDR3 sequences, under 4.5% occurring once; the ten biggest clones make up about 3%. The chain links TRBV7-8 to TRBJ2-1, with unresolved D. The TCR was taken from an adult who was a healthcare worker with PCR-confirmed SARS-CoV-2 infection or an uninfected control (not recorded which). The sample consisted of whole blood. The CDR3 DNA is TGTGCCAGCAGCTTAGGTGGGTACGACAATGAGCAGTTCTTC. Protein product: CASSLGGYDNEQFF.